The sequence of this T cell receptor beta chain was determined in a study of PD-1 blockade in classical Hodgkin lymphoma (TCRdb year 2020). In the study overall: Nivolumab dosing was 3 mg/kg intravenously every 2 weeks, continuing until either disease progression or unacceptable toxicity. The study used TCR beta sequencing and CyTOF to define a peripheral blood immune signature of response to PD-1 blockade in classical Hodgkin lymphoma. The paper as a whole reports these results and caveats: Baseline TCR diversity was reported to be lower in newly diagnosed patients than in healthy donors, and even lower in relapsed/refractory patients. Trial patients achieving complete response had baseline diversity similar to newly diagnosed patients, whereas partial responders and progressors had significantly lower diversity. Patients starting nivolumab less than 1 year after ASCT had lower diversity and were excluded from later analyses to avoid confounding by immune reconstitution. By C4D1, a significant rise was seen in CD4+ TCR diversity but not in CD8+ TCR diversity (p=0.0027 vs p=0.16), and the rise was most apparent among complete responders (p=0.02). The study covered only a single clinical trial cohort, and the causes of the repertoire differences, possibly disease activity or prior therapy, were still not defined.

V ends up 5 bases short and J 3 bases short, with an unmatched junction base count of 9. The CDR1 and CDR2 encoded by the germline V gene (reference sequence) are SEHNR and FQNEAQ. The CDR3 measures 16 amino acids from cysteine to phenylalanine. CDR3 DNA is the only sequence kept; it has 48 bases, read in frame from the first base. About this clone: Its antigen is not yet known. Per-base qualities were not stored, and no clone one base away is much larger.

The meaning of the sample's time point label: cycle 4 day 1 (C4D1), after more than 5 weeks of nivolumab. Relapse after autologous stem cell transplantation had occurred in all trial patients, and cohorts A, B and C were distinguished by prior brentuximab vedotin exposure. The trial cohort was composed of approximately 60 patients with relapsed/refractory classical Hodgkin lymphoma, for whom complete response, partial response or progressive disease was recorded as best overall response. Trial patients were treated with single-agent nivolumab in the multi-cohort phase II CheckMate 205 trial. An independent review committee assessed best overall response by applying the 2007 International Working Group response criteria. Trial PBMCs were obtained immediately prior to nivolumab initiation (C1D1) and on therapy at cycle 2 day 1 and cycle 4 day 1. After peripheral blood was drawn into 8 mL Vacutainer Cell Preparation Tubes, PBMCs were isolated by centrifugation and then cryopreserved.

The Qiagen DNeasy kit was used to extract genomic DNA from unsorted PBMCs and from the negatively selected CD4+ and CD8+ fractions. Amplification of TCR beta CDR3 regions was done by immunoSEQ multiplex PCR with primers that anneal to V and J segments. Amplification bias was minimized using a synthetic immune receptor repertoire, and residual bias was removed computationally after sequencing. The original pipeline was this. Repertoire diversity was quantified as the Shannon entropy index using custom Python scripts. Unsorted, CD4+ and CD8+ repertoires were examined separately, except in combined analyses, for which CD4+ and CD8+ sequences were merged in silico. Clonal expansion was defined as a frequency increase of at least 2-fold after treatment compared with C1D1, and clones undetected at baseline were assigned a pseudocount of 0.5. Clones with 0 or 1 copy at C1D1 were classified as singleton clones, and clones with 2 or more copies were classified as non-singleton clones. Clones expanded in unsorted samples were assigned a CD4+, CD8+ or unknown annotation through matching of protein sequences in sorted samples from the same patient. Wilcoxon tests were applied to paired samples to test diversity changes from C1D1 to C4D1. The table was pulled from immuneACCESS by TCRdb, which kept in-frame rearrangements only. Such tables lose some clones; where checked, under half of the loss comes from unresolved V genes, and the rest has no known cause. The V and J calls and clone size are taken from that table; D and trimming were inferred from the DNA. The sample table holds several thousand clones, of which around 88% were seen once. Roughly a third of the sample belongs to the ten largest clones.

The sequencing used peripheral blood mononuclear cells (PBMCs), collected before the fourth cycle of nivolumab. The source of this sequence is a human donor with classical Hodgkin lymphoma. The chain employs TRBV7-9 and TRBJ2-7, and TRBD1 matches 11 of the central bases. The sequence in DNA is TGTGCCAGCAGCACAACTCCGGGACAGGGGGACTACGAGCAGTACTTC. Translation gives CASSTTPGQGDYEQYF.